This T cell receptor beta chain originates from a study of T cell responses to AZD1222 COVID-19 vaccine. Study conclusions and caveats: Clonal diversity was possibly underestimated; the donors were predominantly white British and more often female. Among those given AZD1222, only five or six were seropositive at baseline.

Of note for this clone: Its antigen is unidentified.

The analysis combined second doses at about 4 or about 12 weeks. Germline V CDR1 and CDR2: MDHEN, SYDVKM. The CDR3 totals 15 residues. With 5 bases removed from V and 0 bases from J, the gap between germline ends came to 10 bases. Sequencing was performed with immunoSEQ multiplex PCR; in TCRdb, only in-frame clones are kept and a portion is missing. The sample contains 92,000 or so clones, approximately 89% of which appear only once. The rearrangement links TRBV28 to TRBJ1-4, with no clear D. The sample in question was peripheral blood, obtained 28 days after the second AZD1222 dose. The receptor's source is an adult who received the AZD1222 COVID-19 vaccine. This chain's CDR3 is CASSSTFSTNEKLFF. CDR3 DNA: TGTGCCAGCAGTAGTACTTTTTCAACTAATGAAAAACTGTTTTTT.